This T cell receptor (beta chain) was found in a study of T cells after yellow fever vaccination. Study-wide findings and caveats: On re-exposure, the response was weaker but peaked faster, at day 5 versus 15. Post-booster repertoires again held most primary-vaccination clones (about 95% CD4, 75% to 90% CD8).

The study made its TCR cDNA through 5'RACE template switching. That step introduced a universal primer site along with UMIs. TCRdb ran MiXCR on the 5' RACE reads and lists one entry per CDR3 protein. Of about 50,000 distinct CDR3 sequences listed, about 7.4% are singletons. V dropped 4 bases and J dropped 0 bases, with 25 bases sitting between them. From germline, CDR1 is LGHNA and CDR2 YSLEER. The CDR3 has 20 residues. This clonotype showed up many times. Antigen unknown. The clonotype originates from a man between 18 and 35 years old who received the YFV17D yellow fever vaccine. The input for sequencing was CD8+ T cells sorted from PBMCs, taken approximately 16 days after the first yellow fever vaccination. This rearrangement joins TRBV4-3 to TRBJ2-4; weak D call: TRBD2 (6 bases). The CDR3 here is CASSPPGGRYRPIAKNIQYF. The DNA of the CDR3 is TGCGCCAGCAGCCCCCCCGGGGGTCGATACCGTCCTATAGCCAAAAACATTCAGTACTTC.